The sequence of this T cell receptor (beta chain) was determined in a study of cytomegalovirus exposure and HLA in healthy donors. Study information: The 120 or so validation repertoires matched the approximately 700 first-cohort repertoires in platform, a later analysis reported.

Profiled with immunoSEQ multiplex PCR; TCRdb holds only in-frame clones, not every one. Of about 240,000 clones in the sample, around 86% were seen once. General study results and limits: About 150 TCR beta chains were listed as cytomegalovirus-associated. A classifier reportedly called cytomegalovirus status with high sensitivity and specificity. Despite most TCR sequences being rare, some public TCRs occurred in many donors.

Remarks on this clone: Antigen unknown.

Germline-derived CDR1 and CDR2 are SGHDT and YYEEEE. The CDR3 is 17 amino acids. The V gene end was trimmed by 3 bases and the J gene end by 4 bases; junction bases not matched to a gene: 11. V and J are TRBV5-6 and TRBJ2-1, with TRBD2 matching 9 bases. The sequencing input was PBMCs. The receptor's source is a woman aged 25-40 years in good health and CMV-seropositive. Here the CDR3 reads CASSSGGGSGRYNEQFF. The CDR3 DNA reads TGTGCCAGCAGCTCCGGGGGGGGTAGCGGGAGATACAATGAGCAGTTCTTC.